The 18 T cell receptor beta chains below were found in one sample sequenced in a study of cytomegalovirus exposure and HLA in healthy donors (dated by TCRdb to between 2016 and 2019). Library creation used the immunoSEQ multiplex PCR assay. TCRdb's version of the immuneACCESS table is confined to in-frame rearrangements and falls short of the full clone set. An unresolved V gene accounts for under half of the shortfall where checked; the remainder is of unknown origin. In all, the sample holds about 73,000 clones, and roughly 89% of those were seen once. Around 4% of the sample is in the top ten clones. Sequences were obtained from PBMCs. The receptors were gathered from a woman between 18 and 30 years old in good health and CMV-seropositive.

This clone was detected only a few times. This chain uses TRBV30 with TRBJ2-2; 11 nucleotides agree with TRBD1. The CDR3 extends over 15 amino acids. The trim removed 5 bases at V and 4 bases at J, leaving 6 bases unmatched. Germline V CDR1 and CDR2: GTSNPN, SVGIG (reference sequence). Written as DNA, the CDR3 is TGTGCCTGGTTATTGGGGACAGGGGGCACCGGGGAGCTGTTTTTT. This codes for CAWLLGTGGTGELFF.

This chain joins TRBV5-6 and TRBJ2-2; maybe TRBD1 (6 bases). The germline CDR1 and CDR2 sequences are SGHDT and YYEEEE. Trimming removed 4 bases at V and 1 base at J, with 11 bases between. CDR3 size: 15 residues. The CDR3 reads CASSRDNMNTGELFF. DNA for the CDR3: TGTGCCAGCAGCCGGGACAATATGAACACCGGGGAGCTGTTTTTT.

The genes are TRBV5-1 and TRBJ2-7; weak D call: TRBD1 (6 bases). CDR1 and CDR2 (germline): SGHRS, YFSETQ. Trimming took off 5 bases at V and 3 bases at J, with 18 bases between the two ends. There are 15 residues in the CDR3. This CDR3 reads CASSPGTSGLYEQYF. The CDR3 DNA reads TGCGCCAGCAGTCCCGGGACAAGTGGCCTCTACGAGCAGTACTTC.

The chain joins TRBV28 to TRBJ1-3; unclear D gene. There are 14 residues in the CDR3. Per germline, CDR1 MDHEN and CDR2 SYDVKM. Trimming removed 6 bases at V and 4 bases at J, with 13 bases between. The CDR3 sequence is CASRNQNTGNTIYF. The CDR3 DNA follows: TGTGCCAGCAGGAACCAGAACACGGGAAACACCATATATTTT.

The CDR3 loop reads CASSEDSLVYF. CDR3 bases: TGTGCCAGCAGCGAGGACAGCCTGGTATATTTT. The chain recombines TRBV2 with TRBJ1-3, with TRBD1 as a possible D gene (6 bases). Germline lookup yields CDR1 SNHLY and CDR2 FYNNEI. V was trimmed by 6 bases and J by 14 bases, leaving 14 bases between them. The CDR3 is 11 residues long.

This clone occurred once. This chain links TRBV10-1 with TRBJ1-6; a possible D gene is TRBD1 (5 bases). With 3 bases removed from V and 13 bases from J, the gap between germline ends came to 16 bases. This CDR3 is 14 amino acids long. Per germline, CDR1 WNHNN and CDR2 SYGVQD (reference sequence). The CDR3 DNA sequence: TGCGCCAGCAGTGAATGGGTCGGGGGTTCGCCCCTCCACTTT. It encodes CASSEWVGGSPLHF.

The chain couples TRBV11-2 to TRBJ2-1; TRBD2 agrees at 11 bases. In germline, CDR1 is SGHAT, CDR2 FQNNGV. This CDR3 contains 15 residues. The V and J ends lost 5 bases and 8 bases, in that order; junction bases with no gene match: 8. The CDR3 sequence: CASSHISGGADEQFF. CDR3 DNA: TGTGCCAGCAGCCACATTAGCGGGGGGGCCGATGAGCAGTTCTTC.

The table lists this clone with a few counts. The chain has TRBV2 and TRBJ2-7; 8 positions agree with TRBD1. The CDR3 has 17 residues. V was clipped by 2 bases and J by 0 bases; unmatched bases: 9. Germline V gives CDR1 SNHLY, CDR2 FYNNEI. Written as DNA, the CDR3 is TGTGCCAGCAGTGAATTCTCAGGACAGGGAACCTCCTACGAGCAGTACTTC. Its protein is CASSEFSGQGTSYEQYF.

The chain is built from TRBV6-5 and TRBJ1-1, with 7 bases matching TRBD1. Trimming removed 6 bases from V and 1 base from J; junction bases left unmatched: 5. From germline, CDR1 is MNHEY and CDR2 SVGAGI. This CDR3 region has 14 residues. The DNA for the CDR3 is TGTGCCAGCAGCCTGACAGGGCGGAACACTGAAGCTTTCTTT. As protein: CASSLTGRNTEAFF.

Concerning this clone itself: Additional DNA sequences in this sample encode the identical CDR3. The J gene is TRBJ1-1, the V gene TRBV19, with no clear D. The germline CDR1 and CDR2 sequences are LNHDA and SQIVND (reference sequence). The CDR3 has 12 residues. V was shortened by 2 bases and J by 5 bases, with 6 bases between the two germline ends. The CDR3 DNA follows: TGTGCCAGTAGTATATCCAGGACTGAAGCTTTCTTT. Translated: CASSISRTEAFF. The whole variable domain, filled in from reference TRBV19 and TRBJ1-1, reads DGGITQSPKYLFRKEGQNVTLSCEQNLNHDAMYWYRQDPGQGLRLIYYSQIVNDFQKGDIAEGYSVSREKKESFPLTVTSAQKNPTAFYLCASSISRTEAFFGQGTRLTVV.

This clone was detected only once. V gene TRBV13 combines with J gene TRBJ1-1; D not certain. This CDR3 has 15 residues. Trimming pared 1 base from V and 0 bases from J, leaving 9 bases between. The germline V gene has CDR1 PRHDT and CDR2 FYEKMQ (reference sequence). This chain's CDR3 is CASSLERKMNTEAFF. The CDR3 DNA is TGTGCCAGCAGCTTAGAGCGCAAAATGAACACTGAAGCTTTCTTT.

This clone was counted only a few times. The rearrangement uses TRBV4-1 and TRBJ2-7, with D possibly TRBD1 on 5 matching bases. Per the germline V gene, CDR1 is MGHRA and CDR2 is YSYEKL. This CDR3 contains 13 residues. Trimming removed 0 bases at V and 7 bases at J, with 10 bases between. The CDR3 DNA reads as TGCGCCAGCAGCCAAGAAAACAGGCCTGAGCAGTACTTC. This encodes CASSQENRPEQYF.

This chain links TRBV30 with TRBJ2-2; perhaps TRBD2 as D (6 bases). CDR1 GTSNPN and CDR2 SVGIG come from the germline V gene (reference sequence). The V and J ends lost 3 bases and 4 bases respectively, with 15 bases between them. This CDR3 is 15 amino acids long. For the CDR3, the DNA is TGTGCCTGGAGGACGGAGGGTTCGGTCACCGGGGAGCTGTTTTTT. Translating it yields CAWRTEGSVTGELFF.

This clone was detected only once. The chain uses TRBV19 and TRBJ2-2; 9 positions match TRBD2. Germline V lookup: CDR1 LNHDA, CDR2 SQIVND (reference sequence). This CDR3 comprises 15 residues. Losses at the gene ends were 2 bases for V and 6 bases for J; bases not matched to a gene: 4. The CDR3 loop reads CASSILAGLSGELFF. In nucleotides, the CDR3 is TGTGCCAGTAGTATACTAGCGGGATTGTCCGGGGAGCTGTTTTTT.

Only a few counts were recorded for this clone. V usage is TRBV10-1 and J usage is TRBJ2-2; no reliable D call. V lost 3 bases to trimming and J lost 6 bases, with 11 bases between them. Per germline, CDR1 WNHNN and CDR2 SYGVQD (reference sequence). This CDR3 spans 14 amino acids. In DNA form, the CDR3 reads TGCGCCAGCAGTGAAGGCGAGGAGCCCGGGGAGCTGTTTTTT. It specifies CASSEGEEPGELFF.

The rearrangement joins TRBV5-8 to TRBJ1-2; a possible D gene is TRBD1 (6 bases). V shed 4 bases and J shed 1 base, with 17 bases lying between them. The CDR3 covers 16 residues. Germline values: CDR1 SGHTS, CDR2 YDEGEE. CDR3 residues: CASSKLRTANNYGYTF. The CDR3 nucleotides read TGTGCCAGCAGCAAGCTAAGGACAGCTAATAACTATGGCTACACCTTC. The full variable domain, with the rest looked up from reference TRBV5-8 and TRBJ1-2, is EAGVTQSPTHLIKTRGQQATLRCSPISGHTSVYWYQQALGLGLQFLLWYDEGEERNRGNFPPRFSGRQFPNYSSELNVNALELEDSALYLCASSKLRTANNYGYTFGSGTRLTVV.

The V and J genes are TRBV15 and TRBJ1-3; no reliable D call. The CDR3 runs 13 residues. Germline V gene lookup returns CDR1 LNHNV and CDR2 YYDKDF (reference sequence). V was cut by 5 bases and J by 4 bases, with 9 bases left in between. For the CDR3, the DNA is TGTGCCACCAGCGAGCGGTACGGAAACACCATATATTTT. As protein: CATSERYGNTIYF.

This clone has only one observation. The J gene is TRBJ2-2, the V gene TRBV19, with 12 bases aligning to TRBD2. Germline lookup yields CDR1 LNHDA and CDR2 SQIVND (reference sequence). The CDR3 covers 16 residues. V dropped 6 bases and J dropped 4; count of bases not matched to a gene: 6. The CDR3 DNA is TGTGCCAGTAGAACATCTAGCGGGGGGGCCACCGGGGAGCTGTTTTTT. Its protein product is CASRTSSGGATGELFF.